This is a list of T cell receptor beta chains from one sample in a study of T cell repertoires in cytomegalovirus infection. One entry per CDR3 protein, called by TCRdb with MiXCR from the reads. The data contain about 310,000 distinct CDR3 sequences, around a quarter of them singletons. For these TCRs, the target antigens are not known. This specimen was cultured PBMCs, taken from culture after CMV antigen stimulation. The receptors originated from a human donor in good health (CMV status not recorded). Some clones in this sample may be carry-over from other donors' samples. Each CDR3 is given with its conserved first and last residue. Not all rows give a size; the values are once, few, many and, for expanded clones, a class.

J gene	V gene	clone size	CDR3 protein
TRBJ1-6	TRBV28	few	CASSLSAYGAPLHF
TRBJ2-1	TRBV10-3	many	CATGTSGPKNEQFF
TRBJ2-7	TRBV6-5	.	CASSYNRQGAYEQYF
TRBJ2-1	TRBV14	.	CASSEQYNEQFF
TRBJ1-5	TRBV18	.	CASSPATSNQPQHF
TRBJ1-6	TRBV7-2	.	CASSLQGDNSPLHF
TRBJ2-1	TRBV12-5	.	CASGLGQGAGNEQFF
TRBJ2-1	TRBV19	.	CASTQEAGAYNEQFF
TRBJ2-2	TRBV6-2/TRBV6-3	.	CASSPRTGSPSTGELFF
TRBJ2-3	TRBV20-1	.	CSARDQGVTQYF
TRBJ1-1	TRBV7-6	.	CASSLTGRAEAFF
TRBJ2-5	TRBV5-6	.	CASSPLGGVGILETQYF
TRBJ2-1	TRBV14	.	CASSQHTLAGSSVVQFF
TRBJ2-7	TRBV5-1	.	CASSRDSLSYEQYF
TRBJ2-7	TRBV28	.	CASSSGQGDEQYF
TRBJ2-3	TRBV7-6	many	CASSPSRTSGTDTQYF
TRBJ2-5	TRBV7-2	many	CASRAGGPVETQYF
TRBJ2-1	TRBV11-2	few	CASSPWDRNNEQFF
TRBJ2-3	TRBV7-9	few	CASSFGSGSLDTQYF
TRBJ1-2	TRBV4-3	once	CASSQDLWEGYTF
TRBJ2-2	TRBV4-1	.	CASSRRGGPNTGELFF
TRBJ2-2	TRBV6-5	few	CASSEGGPPGELFF
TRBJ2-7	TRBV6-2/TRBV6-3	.	CASTRFGQGSSYEQYF
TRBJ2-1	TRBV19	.	CASSIRWSAYNEQFF
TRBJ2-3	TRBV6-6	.	CASSYPPSTDTQYF
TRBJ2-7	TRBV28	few	CASSSYGPGRTGTVGQYF
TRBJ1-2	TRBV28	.	CASSSAGVGGYGYTF
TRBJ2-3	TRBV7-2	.	CASSLLGGRDGDTQYF
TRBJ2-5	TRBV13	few	CASSSGSGETQYF
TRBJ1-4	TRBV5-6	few	CASSSGHINEKLFF
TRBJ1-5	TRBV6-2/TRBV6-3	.	CASSYLHNQPQHF
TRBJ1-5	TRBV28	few	CASSAISLYSNQPQHF
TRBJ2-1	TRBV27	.	CASSSGTSGYYSYNEQFF
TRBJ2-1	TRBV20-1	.	CSAHVQGLGSNEQFF
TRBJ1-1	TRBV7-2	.	CASSSRGGAGTEAFF